The T cell receptor (beta chain) under discussion was sequenced for a study of shared clonotypes between healthy human individuals. Study as a whole: Samples came from two female and a few male donors aged 18 to 49. CD8 memory received one plate per donor, CD8 naive two, CD4 memory three and CD4 naive three.

This clone was found once. Its antigen remains unknown. V shed 0 bases and J 7 bases; nucleotides not matched to a gene: 6. The length of the CDR3 is 16 residues. Germline CDR1 SGDLS, CDR2 YYNGEE. Sequencing was performed with immunoSEQ multiplex PCR; in TCRdb, only in-frame clones are kept and a portion is missing. The table has hundreds of thousands of clones, about 96% seen once. Regarding the study as a whole: Unshared clonotypes carried lower generation probabilities than those common to all four donors. Compared with memory subsets, naive subsets generally had larger estimated richness.

Sequenced input: naive CD4+ T cells sorted from blood. This sample's subset: CD45RA+ positively selected. The source of this sequence is a woman aged 25 to 39 in good health. V usage is TRBV9 and J usage is TRBJ2-1, with TRBD2 matching over 11 bases. CDR3 DNA: TGTGCCAGCAGCGTAGCCCGACTAGCGGGGTGGAATGAGCAGTTCTTC. Its translation is CASSVARLAGWNEQFF.